This T cell receptor beta chain was captured by sequencing in a study of control samples from healthy donors and cancer patients. The method was immunoSEQ multiplex PCR; TCRdb's version includes in-frame clones alone and lacks a portion of them. The sample holds about 130,000 clones, approximately 90% seen once. The germline V and J ends were trimmed by 2 bases and 2 bases, with 3 bases remaining between them. This CDR3 is 12 amino acids long. The germline gives CDR1 SGHDT, CDR2 YYEEEE. The sequence came from a man aged 18-30 years in good health. The specimen sequenced was blood. V usage is TRBV5-6 and J usage is TRBJ2-3; no definite D call. The CDR3 sequence is CASSFNTDTQYF. CDR3 in DNA: TGTGCCAGCAGCTTCAACACAGATACGCAGTATTTT.